This entry features one TCR beta chain sequence. What it recognizes is unknown. Trimming stripped 0 bases from V and 0 bases from J, with 12 bases between. The CDR3 is made up of 16 amino acids. The germline V gene has CDR1 ENHRY and CDR2 SYGVKD. The assay was immunoSEQ multiplex PCR, and TCRdb's table has in-frame clones only and misses some. The table has some 97,000 clones, less than 90% seen once. This entry comes from a study of T cell responses to AZD1222 COVID-19 vaccine. Notes on the study in general: Only a handful of AZD1222 recipients, more than 5 in all, had baseline seropositivity. Females made up more of the donors, who were largely white British, and clonal diversity may have come out too low.

The chain carries TRBV10-3 and TRBJ2-7; D gene uncertain. This clonotype was sampled from an adult in good health. The specimen comprised peripheral blood, sampled on day 0 of AZD1222 vaccination. This CDR3 is CAISESLARSSYEQYF. The CDR3 region has the DNA TGTGCCATCAGTGAGTCTTTAGCCAGGAGCTCCTACGAGCAGTACTTC.